This T cell receptor (beta chain) is from a study of cytomegalovirus exposure and HLA in healthy donors. In the study overall: Per a later analysis, the roughly 670 first-cohort and under 150 validation repertoires shared one platform.

Study-wide results and caveats: The tendency of first-cohort TCR clusters to co-occur in the 90 to 150 validation repertoires was the finding of a later analysis.

Using immunoSEQ multiplex PCR, the repertoire was profiled, and TCRdb retains in-frame clones only, with some absent. The repertoire holds around 130,000 clones, around 85% seen once, with 2% to 2.5% in the top ten. There are 13 residues in the CDR3. The V end lost 4 bases, the J end lost 1 base, and 7 bases lay between the germline ends. Germline V gene lookup returns CDR1 MRHNA and CDR2 SNTAGT. Comment on this clone: Its antigen remains unidentified.

The chain is built from TRBV6-4 and TRBJ1-1; D gene unclear. Specimen: PBMCs. The sequence was collected from a woman aged 25 to 39 in good health and CMV-seronegative. The CDR3: CASSAGENTEAFF. The CDR3 DNA is TGTGCCAGCAGTGCTGGAGAGAACACTGAAGCTTTCTTT.